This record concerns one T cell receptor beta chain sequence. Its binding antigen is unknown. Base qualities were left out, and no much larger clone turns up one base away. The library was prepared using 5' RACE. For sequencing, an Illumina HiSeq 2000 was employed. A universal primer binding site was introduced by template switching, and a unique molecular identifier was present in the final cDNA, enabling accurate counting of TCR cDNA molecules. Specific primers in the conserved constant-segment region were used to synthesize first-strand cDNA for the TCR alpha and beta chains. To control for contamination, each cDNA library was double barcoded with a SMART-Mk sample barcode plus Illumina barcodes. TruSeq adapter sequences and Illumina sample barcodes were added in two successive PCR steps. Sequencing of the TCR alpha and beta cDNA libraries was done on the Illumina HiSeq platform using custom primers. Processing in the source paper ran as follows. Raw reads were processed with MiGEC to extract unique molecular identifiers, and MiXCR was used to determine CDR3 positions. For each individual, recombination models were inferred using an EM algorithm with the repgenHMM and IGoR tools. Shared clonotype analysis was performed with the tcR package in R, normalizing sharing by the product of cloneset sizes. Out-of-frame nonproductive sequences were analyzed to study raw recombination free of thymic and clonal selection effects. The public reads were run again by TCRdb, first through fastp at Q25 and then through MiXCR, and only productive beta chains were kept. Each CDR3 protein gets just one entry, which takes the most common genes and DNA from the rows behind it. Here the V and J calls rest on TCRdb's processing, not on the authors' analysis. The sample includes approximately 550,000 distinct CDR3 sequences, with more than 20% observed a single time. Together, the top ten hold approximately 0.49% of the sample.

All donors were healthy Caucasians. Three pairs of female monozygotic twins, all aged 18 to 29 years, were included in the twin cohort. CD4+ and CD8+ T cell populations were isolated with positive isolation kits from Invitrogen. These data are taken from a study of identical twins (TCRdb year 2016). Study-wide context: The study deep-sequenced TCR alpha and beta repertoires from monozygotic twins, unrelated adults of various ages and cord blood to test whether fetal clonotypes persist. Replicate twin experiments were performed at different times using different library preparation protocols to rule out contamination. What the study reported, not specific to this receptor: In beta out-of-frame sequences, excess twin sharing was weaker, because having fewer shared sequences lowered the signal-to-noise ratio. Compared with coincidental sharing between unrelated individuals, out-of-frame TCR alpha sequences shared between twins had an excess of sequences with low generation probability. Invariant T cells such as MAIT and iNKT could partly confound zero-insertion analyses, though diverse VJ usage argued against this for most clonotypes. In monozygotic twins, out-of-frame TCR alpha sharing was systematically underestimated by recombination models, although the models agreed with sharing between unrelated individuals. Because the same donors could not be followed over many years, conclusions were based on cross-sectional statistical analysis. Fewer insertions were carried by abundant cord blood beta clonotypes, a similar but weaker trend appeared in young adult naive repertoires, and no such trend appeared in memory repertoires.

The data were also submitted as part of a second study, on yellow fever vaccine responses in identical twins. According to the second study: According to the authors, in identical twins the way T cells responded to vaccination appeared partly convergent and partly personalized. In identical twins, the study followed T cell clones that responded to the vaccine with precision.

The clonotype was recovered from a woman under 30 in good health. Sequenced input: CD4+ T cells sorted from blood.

The sequenced DNA is TGCAGTGCTAGAGATCGCGGAAGCAATCAGCCCCAGCATTTT. It is translated as CSARDRGSNQPQHF. The sequence joins TRBV20-1 to TRBJ1-5; the D gene remains uncertain. V lost 0 bases and J lost 1 base; the stretch between them is 7 bases long. CDR1 and CDR2 are drawn from the germline V gene (reference sequence): DFQATT, SNEGSKA. There are 14 amino acids in the CDR3, from cysteine to phenylalanine inclusive. Only the CDR3 region is kept as DNA, spanning 42 bases read in frame from base 1.